The source of this T cell receptor (beta chain) is a study of blood T cell repertoires in COVID-19. The method was immunoSEQ multiplex PCR; TCRdb's version includes in-frame clones alone and lacks a portion of them. The sample includes about 58,000 clones, more than 80% of them seen just once. Looked up from germline, CDR1 is KGHSH and CDR2 is LQKENI. CDR3 length: 15 amino acids. J lost 7 bases, V lost 5 bases, and 12 bases had no gene match. This clone has a handful of counts. This sequence originates from a human donor in a cohort sampled during active COVID-19. The material sequenced was peripheral blood. The genes are TRBV18 and TRBJ2-5; 8 bases line up with TRBD2. The CDR3 here is CASSSSLADYGTQYF. The CDR3, as DNA: TGTGCCAGCTCATCCTCACTAGCGGACTACGGGACCCAGTACTTC.